The rows below give T cell receptor beta chains drawn from one sample of a study of T cells in Graves' hyperthyroidism and ophthalmopathy. TCRdb redid the calling of the multiplex PCR reads with MiXCR, one entry per CDR3 protein. The repertoire holds more than 450,000 distinct CDR3 sequences, approximately 15% seen once, with around 13% in the top ten. The sequencing input was blood. The receptors come from a woman between 40 and 50 years old with Graves' hyperthyroidism. CDR3s include the opening cysteine and the closing phenylalanine or tryptophan. A D gene is named only where the DNA matches it firmly. Clone size is shown for a subset of rows, as once, few, many or a class of expanded clone.

j_call d_call clone_size v_call cdr3_nt cdr3_aa
TRBJ1-2 - many TRBV2 TGTGCCAGCAGAGAACAGGCGTATGGCTACACCTTC CASREQAYGYTF
TRBJ1-1 - few TRBV29-1 TGCAGCGTTGAAGATGCCACTGAAGCTTTCTTT CSVEDATEAFF
TRBJ1-5 - many TRBV7-2 TGTGCCAGCAGCCCCGGGCCCGGGAGCAATCAGCCCCAGCATTTT CASSPGPGSNQPQHF
TRBJ2-2 TRBD2 many TRBV28 TGTGCCAGCACCATCAGCGGGGCCAACACCGGGGAGCTGTTTTTT CASTISGANTGELFF
TRBJ1-1 - - TRBV7-6 TGTGCCAGCAGACCAAAACCAGGGGCTGAAGCTTTCTTT CASRPKPGAEAFF
TRBJ1-1 - - TRBV27 TGTGCCAGCAGTCTGCGACGGGATGGTGTTTCTTTCTTT CASSLRRDGVSFF
TRBJ2-1 TRBD1 - TRBV27 TGTGCCAGCAGTTTAAGGCAGGGGGTATACAATGAGCAGTTCTTC CASSLRQGVYNEQFF
TRBJ2-7 TRBD2 - TRBV27 TGTGCCAGCAGTCCTAGCGGGACCTTCTCCTACGAGCAGTACTTC CASSPSGTFSYEQYF
TRBJ1-1 TRBD1 many TRBV13 TGTGCCAGCAGCCGAAGGACAGGTGGGTTCAACACTGAAGCTTTCTTT CASSRRTGGFNTEAFF
TRBJ2-7 - many TRBV20-1 TGCAGTGCTAGAGGAACCTCGGGGACGACCTACGAGCAGTACTTC CSARGTSGTTYEQYF
TRBJ2-5 TRBD1 many TRBV20-1 TGCAGTGCCAGCCCCGGCGGGACAGGGAATCAAGAGACCCAGTACTTC CSASPGGTGNQETQYF